One sample yielded the 15 T cell receptor beta chains listed below, sequenced in a study of OX40 agonist ivuxolimab in advanced cancers. Assay used: immunoSEQ multiplex PCR; TCRdb lists only in-frame clones, some missing. Seen here are tens of thousands of clones, roughly 90% observed once, and the top ten hold approximately 8%. Specimen: CD4+ or CD8+ T cells sorted from blood, collected in a trial of the OX40 agonist ivuxolimab. The receptor source for this set is an adult with an advanced solid tumor such as melanoma, head and neck, liver or kidney cancer.

V is TRBV5-1 and J is TRBJ2-3; TRBD1 is a possible D gene (5 bases). The V gene lost 4 bases and the J gene lost 6 bases, with 15 bases spanning the gap. The CDR3 runs to 14 residues. Germline V gene data show CDR1 as SGHRS and CDR2 as YFSETQ. The CDR3 region is CASSETSGPDTQYF. As DNA, the CDR3 is TGCGCCAGCAGCGAAACATCAGGGCCGGATACGCAGTATTTT. Using reference TRBV5-1 and TRBJ2-3 for the parts outside the CDR3, the full variable domain is KAGVTQTPRYLIKTRGQQVTLSCSPISGHRSVSWYQQTPGQGLQFLFEYFSETQRNKGNFPGRFSGRQFSNSRSEMNVSTLELGDSALYLCASSETSGPDTQYFGPGTRLTVL.

The chain couples TRBV6-4 to TRBJ2-2; TRBD1 matches at 8 bases. The germline CDR1 and CDR2 sequences are MRHNA and SNTAGT. V lost 5 bases to trimming and J lost 3 bases; unmatched junction nucleotides: 2. CDR3 size: 14 residues. CDR3 sequence: CASSPTGDTGELFF. The CDR3 nucleotides read TGTGCCAGCAGTCCGACAGGGGACACCGGGGAGCTGTTTTTT.

This chain uses TRBV7-2 with TRBJ2-3, with 8 nucleotides matching TRBD2. Germline V gives CDR1 SGHTA, CDR2 FQGNSA. The CDR3 runs 17 residues. V lost 2 bases and J lost 3; bases outside the gene matches: 10. The CDR3 nucleotides are TGTGCCAGCAGCTTACTCGGGGGGGCCGGGTTGACAGATACGCAGTATTTT. Translating it yields CASSLLGGAGLTDTQYF.

The V call is TRBV5-1, the J call TRBJ1-1, with 7 bases aligning to TRBD1. This CDR3 is built from 16 residues. Germline V gives CDR1 SGHRS, CDR2 YFSETQ. V lost 5 bases to trimming and J lost 0 bases; unmatched junction nucleotides: 10. The CDR3 is CASSQGGRMVNTEAFF. In nucleotides, the CDR3 is TGCGCCAGCAGTCAGGGGGGGCGGATGGTGAACACTGAAGCTTTCTTT.

This clone was seen a single time. This chain connects TRBV11-2 to TRBJ2-2; 9 bases fit TRBD1. The CDR3 loop spans 18 amino acids. Trimming removed 0 bases from V and 8 bases from J; junction bases left unmatched: 13. Germline V lookup: CDR1 SGHAT, CDR2 FQNNGV. CDR3 bases: TGTGCCAGCAGCTTAGAAAGTTGGACAGGGGCGTCATATGGGGAGCTGTTTTTT. It specifies CASSLESWTGASYGELFF. The entire variable domain, with the rest obtained from reference TRBV11-2 and TRBJ2-2, is as follows: EAGVAQSPRYKIIEKRQSVAFWCNPISGHATLYWYQQILGQGPKLLIQFQNNGVVDDSQLPKDRFSAERLKGVDSTLKIQPAKLEDSAVYLCASSLESWTGASYGELFFGEGSRLTVL.

Worth noting for this clone: The same CDR3 can be traced to other DNA sequences in this sample. The chain carries TRBV11-2 and TRBJ2-7, with 7 bases aligning to TRBD2. The CDR3 length is 14 residues. CDR1 and CDR2 from the germline V gene are SGHAT and FQNNGV. Germline trimming cut 2 bases from V and 4 bases from J; bases unmatched to any gene: 5. Here the CDR3 reads CASSLPGGGYEQYF. The CDR3 DNA sequence: TGTGCCAGCAGCTTACCGGGGGGAGGATACGAGCAGTACTTC.

This clone has only one observation. The junction and the germline gene differ at one end; a read error may be behind it. The chain employs TRBV5-6 and TRBJ2-5; tentatively, D is TRBD2 (5 bases). The CDR3 sequence is 12 residues long. Germline V lookup: CDR1 SGHDT, CDR2 YYEEEE. The CDR3 region is CASSTLGGPQYF. The DNA of the CDR3 is TGTGCCAGCAGTACGCTCGGAGGACCCCAATACTTC.

The chain recombines TRBV9 with TRBJ1-2; 7 bases agree with TRBD1. This CDR3 has 16 amino acids. The V gene end was trimmed by 6 bases and the J gene end by 0 bases; junction bases not matched to a gene: 11. In germline, CDR1 is SGDLS, CDR2 YYNGEE. CDR3 residues: CASTVGRDRTNYGYTF. The CDR3 DNA follows: TGTGCCAGCACCGTGGGTCGGGACAGAACTAACTATGGCTACACCTTC.

DNA for the CDR3: TGTGCCAGCAGTGAATATATCCCCGGGCCCTACGAGCAGTACTTC. As protein: CASSEYIPGPYEQYF. This chain uses TRBV6-1 with TRBJ2-7; D not certain. Germline CDR1 reads MNHNS; CDR2 reads SASEGT. The CDR3 is 15 residues long. The germline V and J ends were trimmed by 2 bases and 2 bases, with 13 bases remaining between them.

The genes are TRBV27 and TRBJ2-7, with no clear D. The germline V gene has CDR1 MNHEY and CDR2 SMNVEV (reference sequence). The CDR3 totals 14 residues. Trimming took 7 bases from V and 1 from J, leaving 14 bases between them. The CDR3 DNA is TGTGCCAGCACCCTTCAAATGGGTTCCTACGAGCAGTACTTC. Translated, it gives CASTLQMGSYEQYF.

The chain links TRBV27 to TRBJ2-2; TRBD1 might be the D (6 bases). CDR3 size: 16 residues. V shed 3 bases and J shed 1 base, with 12 bases lying between them. Germline CDR1 MNHEY, CDR2 SMNVEV (reference sequence). The CDR3 loop reads CASSFLPGVNTGELFF. For the CDR3, the DNA is TGTGCCAGCAGTTTCCTTCCAGGGGTGAACACCGGGGAGCTGTTTTTT.

The chain couples TRBV4-2 to TRBJ2-1; the match to TRBD2 covers 8 bases. CDR3 size: 17 residues. Unmatched junction bases numbered 9, after V lost 3 bases and J lost 2 bases. Germline V gene data show CDR1 as LGHNA and CDR2 as YNFKEQ. This CDR3 reads CASSHPPAGLAYNEQFF. CDR3 coding DNA: TGTGCCAGCAGCCACCCCCCGGCGGGACTAGCCTACAATGAGCAGTTCTTC.

The chain is built from TRBV7-6 and TRBJ2-7; either TRBD1 or TRBD2 may fit D (6 bases each). V shed 5 bases and J shed 4 bases, with 12 bases lying between them. CDR1 is SGHVS, CDR2 FNYEAQ, per germline. This CDR3 has 13 amino acids. Written as DNA, the CDR3 is TGTGCCAGCAGCCTACAGGGAGGATACGAGCAGTACTTC. This sequence encodes CASSLQGGYEQYF.

The gene calls are TRBV5-4 and TRBJ2-3; D gene ambiguous. The ends were cut back, 2 bases at V and 0 bases at J, with 10 bases in the middle. This CDR3 comprises 15 residues. Germline CDR1 and CDR2: SGHNT and YYREEE (reference sequence). This chain's CDR3 is CASSFITPSTDTQYF. The CDR3, as DNA: TGTGCCAGCAGCTTTATCACACCGAGCACAGATACGCAGTATTTT.

Only one count was recorded for this clone. This chain uses TRBV29-1 with TRBJ2-2; a possible D gene is TRBD2 (5 bases). Germline CDR1 and CDR2: SQVTM and ANQGSEA. The CDR3 extends over 11 amino acids. Trimming removed 4 bases from V and 7 bases from J, with 7 bases in between. The DNA for the CDR3 is TGCAGCGTTGTGGGGAGCGGGGAGCTGTTTTTT. Translation gives CSVVGSGELFF.